This T cell receptor beta chain appears in the sequencing data of a study of T cell clonality in common variable immunodeficiency. The trim removed 3 bases at V and 0 bases at J, leaving 5 bases unmatched. There are 16 residues in the CDR3. CDR1 and CDR2 from the germline V gene are LNHDA and SQIVND (reference sequence). The sample holds many counts of this clone. The CDR3 end falls 3 residues outside the read, so it is completed with the germline J gene. Sequenced by immunoSEQ multiplex PCR; TCRdb stores in-frame clones only, minus some. The data show tens of thousands of clones, with none appearing a single time. Both groups were predominantly of Caucasian heritage.

The specimen was peripheral blood mononuclear cells. The rearrangement uses TRBV19 and TRBJ2-1; 7 bases are a match to TRBD2. The receptor was derived from a person aged 18 to 69 in good health. The sequenced CDR3 bases are TGTGCCAGTAGTATCCCTCGGACTAGCTCCTACAATGAG. Protein product: CASSIPRTSSYNE. From start to end, the CDR3 is CASSIPRTSSYNEQFF.